The 32 T cell receptor beta chains below come from one sample, sequenced in a study of blood T cells in healthy people across ages. Next came a second PCR, run for roughly 7 to 12 cycles, which used a sample-barcoded 5' primer along with a J-beta primer mix. TCRdb re-called the 5' RACE reads with MiXCR, one entry per CDR3 protein. The sample lists fewer than 750,000 distinct CDR3 sequences; around 50% were seen once. Sequenced: blood. These receptors were collected from an elderly woman in good health.

The CDR3 loop reads CASSANRLAIGQETQYF. The CDR3 DNA follows: TGTGCCAGCAGCGCCAATCGACTAGCAATAGGGCAAGAGACCCAGTACTTC. The rearrangement uses TRBV5-4 and TRBJ2-5, with 7 bases identical to TRBD2. Germline CDR1 is SGHNT and CDR2 is YYREEE (reference sequence). The CDR3 loop spans 17 amino acids. J gave up 2 bases and V 4 bases, and 14 bases lay outside the gene matches.

This clonotype was picked up many times. This chain uses TRBV28 with TRBJ2-7; the D is unclear. Germline lookup yields CDR1 MDHEN and CDR2 SYDVKM. V lost 10 bases and J lost 0, with 10 bases in between. The CDR3 totals 12 residues. The CDR3: CATTESSYEQYF. The CDR3, as DNA: TGTGCCACCACCGAAAGCTCCTACGAGCAGTACTTC.

Only a few counts were recorded for this clonotype. The chain links TRBV5-1 to TRBJ2-1; no definite D call. With the DNA end fitting TRBJ2-7 better, the J assignment may be wrong. CDR1 SGHRS and CDR2 YFSETQ come from the germline V gene. The CDR3 covers 17 residues. CDR3 nucleotide sequence: TGCGCCAGCAGCGTTGGTACCCGGACCGTACCCTACAATGAGCAGTACTTC. Translated: CASSVGTRTVPYNEQYF.

This clonotype was picked up many times. V usage is TRBV6-5 and J usage is TRBJ2-7, with 13 bases aligning to TRBD2. The CDR3 sequence is 15 residues long. Germline values: CDR1 MNHEY, CDR2 SVGAGI. The V segment lost 6 bases and the J segment 4 bases; nucleotides outside the gene matches: 6. CDR3 nucleotides: TGTGCCAGCAGCCAGGCGACTAGCGGGAGGTACGAGCAGTACTTC. It codes for CASSQATSGRYEQYF.

The chain is built from TRBV18 and TRBJ1-5; D might be TRBD1 (6 bases). This CDR3 is 15 amino acids long. The germline V gene encodes CDR1 KGHSH and CDR2 LQKENI. V was cut by 5 bases and J by 0 bases, with 11 bases left in between. CDR3 nucleotide sequence: TGTGCCAGCTCATGGTCAGGGGATAGCAATCAGCCCCAGCATTTT. Translated: CASSWSGDSNQPQHF.

As to this clonotype: A much larger clone lies one base from this, so it may be a read error. The chain joins TRBV20-1 to TRBJ2-1; D is perhaps TRBD1 (5 bases). This CDR3 is built from 13 residues. V was clipped by 0 bases and J by 10 bases, with 13 bases between them. Germline assignment: CDR1 DFQATT and CDR2 SNEGSKA (reference sequence). The CDR3, as DNA: TGCAGTGCTAGAGAACAGGTAAATCTAGAGCAGTTCTTC. It specifies CSAREQVNLEQFF.

Many counts were recorded for this clonotype. This chain links TRBV7-2 with TRBJ1-5; possible D gene TRBD1, 6 bases. Between the trimmed V and J ends, which lost 5 bases and 2 bases, there was a span of 13 bases. Per germline, CDR1 SGHTA and CDR2 FQGNSA. This CDR3 contains 15 residues. The CDR3 DNA reads TGTGCCAGCAGCCCCGAGTCAGGGGGCAATCAGCCCCAGCATTTT. This encodes CASSPESGGNQPQHF.

The chain links TRBV10-1 to TRBJ2-1, with D possibly being TRBD1 (6 bases). The ends were cut back, 3 bases at V and 6 bases at J, with 9 bases in the middle. This CDR3 contains 13 residues. Germline lookup yields CDR1 WNHNN and CDR2 SYGVQD (reference sequence). CDR3 in amino acids: CASSDQGTNEQFF. The CDR3 DNA follows: TGCGCCAGCAGTGACCAGGGGACCAATGAGCAGTTCTTC.

V is TRBV20-1 and J is TRBJ2-3; 12 bases align to TRBD2. The trim removed 4 bases at V and 8 bases at J, leaving 7 bases unmatched. CDR1 is DFQATT, CDR2 SNEGSKA, per germline (reference sequence). The CDR3 has 14 amino acids. The CDR3 sequence is CSATELAGGGTQYF. The CDR3 bases are TGCAGTGCTACCGAACTAGCGGGAGGAGGTACGCAGTATTTT.

Turning to this clonotype: A much larger clone is a single base away; this may be a read error. The chain recombines TRBV12-3 or TRBV12-4 with TRBJ2-5; D is perhaps TRBD2 (5 bases). CDR3 size: 15 residues. V was clipped by 2 bases and J by 3 bases, with 13 bases between them. The CDR3 sequence is CASSLQSGMKETQYF. CDR3 coding DNA: TGTGCCAGCAGTTTACAGAGCGGTATGAAAGAGACCCAGTACTTC.

This clonotype occurred many times. The V call is TRBV27, the J call TRBJ2-3; TRBD2 agrees at 7 bases. The CDR3 loop spans 15 amino acids. Germline-derived CDR1 and CDR2 are MNHEY and SMNVEV (reference sequence). V dropped 8 bases and J dropped 0; count of bases not matched to a gene: 8. The CDR3 reads CASPSGAISTDTQYF. In nucleotides, the CDR3 is TGTGCCAGCCCAAGCGGGGCGATTAGCACAGATACGCAGTATTTT.

The chain recombines TRBV5-1 with TRBJ1-2; possibly TRBD1 for D (6 bases). CDR3 size: 16 residues. V lost 4 bases and J lost 8, with 24 bases in between. Germline CDR1 SGHRS, CDR2 YFSETQ. CDR3 loop: CASSVTGTTYSGGYTF. The CDR3 DNA is TGCGCCAGCAGCGTGACCGGGACAACATACTCCGGGGGCTACACCTTC.

In its sample, this clonotype was seen a few times. The J gene is TRBJ2-4, the V gene TRBV20-1; TRBD1 agrees at 8 bases. The CDR3 is 15 residues long. The germline gives CDR1 DFQATT, CDR2 SNEGSKA (reference sequence). V lost 3 bases and J lost 2; bases outside the gene matches: 6. CDR3 loop: CSASTDRGTKNIQYF. CDR3 bases: TGCAGTGCTAGTACCGACAGGGGAACCAAAAACATTCAGTACTTC.

This clonotype was counted between two and nine times. This rearrangement joins TRBV20-1 to TRBJ1-2; TRBD1 matches at 10 bases. Per germline, CDR1 DFQATT and CDR2 SNEGSKA (reference sequence). The trim removed 0 bases at V and 8 bases at J, leaving 9 bases unmatched. The CDR3 covers 15 residues. The CDR3 sequence is CSAREPGQGTGGYTF. In DNA, the CDR3 is TGCAGTGCTAGAGAGCCGGGACAGGGGACGGGCGGCTACACCTTC.

This rearrangement joins TRBV11-2 to TRBJ2-7, with 10 positions matching TRBD2. Germline CDR1 SGHAT, CDR2 FQNNGV. The CDR3 covers 17 residues. Trimming took 1 base from V and 7 from J; bases not matched to a gene: 13. The CDR3 sequence is CASSLGASGREVREQYF. The CDR3 DNA reads TGTGCCAGCAGCTTAGGCGCTAGCGGGAGAGAGGTTCGAGAGCAGTACTTC.

This clonotype was seen ten or more times. V is TRBV11-2 and J is TRBJ2-1; 8 nucleotides match TRBD2. CDR3 length: 13 amino acids. V shed 5 bases and J 7 bases; nucleotides not matched to a gene: 4. The germline CDR1 and CDR2 sequences are SGHAT and FQNNGV. The CDR3 reads CASSSGSGNEQFF. For the CDR3, the DNA is TGTGCCAGCAGCAGCGGGAGTGGGAATGAGCAGTTCTTC.

The V call is TRBV21-1, the J call TRBJ2-7. TRBV21-1 is listed as a pseudogene. The CDR3 runs to 13 residues. CDR3 DNA: TGTGCCAGCAGGACACCCAACACGGACGAGCAGTACTTC. Translated: CASRTPNTDEQYF.

As for this clonotype: A read error may be the cause here, since a much bigger clone is one base away. The V call is TRBV29-1, the J call TRBJ2-3, with a possible D match to TRBD1 (5 bases). The V gene's germline CDR1 is SQVTM and CDR2 ANQGSEA. Deletions cut 1 base from V and 2 bases from J, with 10 bases between. This CDR3 has 14 amino acids. CDR3 coding DNA: TGCAGCGTTGAAGCGCAGGGCAACACAGATACGCAGTATTTT. Amino acids: CSVEAQGNTDTQYF.

This clonotype was seen repeatedly, ten times or more. This chain's CDR3 is CASSFETQYF. CDR3 coding DNA: TGTGCCAGCAGTTTCGAGACCCAGTACTTC. J is TRBJ2-5 and V is TRBV12-3 or TRBV12-4; D is uncertain. V lost 3 bases, J lost 5 bases, and 1 base lay in between. The CDR3 extends over 10 amino acids.

This clonotype was found many times. The V call is TRBV12-3 or TRBV12-4, the J call TRBJ2-5; TRBD2 agrees at 10 bases. The CDR3 has 16 residues. Trimming at V came to 2 bases and at J to 5 bases, leaving 8 bases not matched to a gene. This CDR3 reads CASSLRLAGVGETQYF. Here the CDR3 DNA reads TGTGCCAGCAGTTTACGCCTAGCGGGGGTGGGGGAGACCCAGTACTTC.

This clonotype showed up many times. V is TRBV20-1 and J is TRBJ1-5, with 8 bases matching TRBD1. CDR3 length equals 16 residues. Germline V gives CDR1 DFQATT, CDR2 SNEGSKA (reference sequence). V was clipped by 5 bases and J by 0 bases; unmatched bases: 9. This CDR3 reads CSAYGQGDYSNQPQHF. Written as DNA, the CDR3 is TGCAGTGCTTACGGACAGGGTGATTATAGCAATCAGCCCCAGCATTTT.

The chain carries TRBV28 and TRBJ1-2, with 9 bases aligning to TRBD1. Germline trimming cut 8 bases from V and 1 base from J; bases unmatched to any gene: 2. This CDR3 is built from 13 residues. Germline CDR1 is MDHEN and CDR2 is SYDVKM. CDR3 protein: CASGTGFNYGYTF. DNA of the CDR3: TGTGCCAGCGGGACAGGGTTTAACTATGGCTACACCTTC.

This clonotype occurred once. This chain uses TRBV7-9 with TRBJ2-7, with D unclear. Per germline, CDR1 SEHNR and CDR2 FQNEAQ (reference sequence). The CDR3 contains 15 residues. V lost 1 base and J lost 1, with 11 bases in between. CDR3 loop: CASSLGERPSYEQYF. In DNA form, the CDR3 reads TGTGCCAGCAGCTTAGGAGAGCGCCCGTCCTACGAGCAGTACTTC.

A word on this clonotype: At one end, the junction sequence differs from germline, possibly due to a read error. J is TRBJ2-5 and V is TRBV12-3 or TRBV12-4, with D tentatively TRBD2 (9 bases). The CDR3 is 14 amino acids. The DNA for the CDR3 is TGTGCCGGCAGTTTCGCAGGGGGCGGGAGGGAGCAGTACTTC. Amino acid sequence: CAGSFAGGGREQYF.

The chain employs TRBV15 and TRBJ2-2; 7 bases line up with TRBD2. Germline V lookup: CDR1 LNHNV, CDR2 YYDKDF (reference sequence). The CDR3 sequence is 17 residues long. The V segment lost 0 bases and the J segment 0 bases; nucleotides outside the gene matches: 4. This chain's CDR3 is CATSRDGGGSNTGELFF. The CDR3 DNA reads TGTGCCACCAGCAGAGATGGGGGGGGATCGAACACCGGGGAGCTGTTTTTT.

Many counts were recorded for this clonotype. V is TRBV7-2 and J is TRBJ2-3, with no clear D. The length of the CDR3 is 15 residues. V shed 2 bases and J shed 2 bases, with 11 bases lying between them. Germline values: CDR1 SGHTA, CDR2 FQGNSA. The CDR3 sequence is CASSLYSLNTDTQYF. DNA for the CDR3: TGTGCCAGCAGCTTATATAGCCTTAACACAGATACGCAGTATTTT.

The genes are TRBV6-5 and TRBJ2-4; D might be TRBD1 (5 bases). The germline V gene has CDR1 MNHEY and CDR2 SVGAGI. Trimming took off 0 bases at V and 3 bases at J, with 9 bases between the two ends. This CDR3 region has 15 residues. CDR3 nucleotide sequence: TGTGCCAGCAGTTACTCAGGGGTTGGCAAAAACATTCAGTACTTC. Its translation is CASSYSGVGKNIQYF.

On this clonotype: Being one base from a much bigger clone, this may be a read error. The rearrangement links TRBV29-1 to TRBJ1-2, with D perhaps TRBD1 (5 bases). The germline gives CDR1 SQVTM, CDR2 ANQGSEA. This CDR3 has 15 residues. In DNA, the CDR3 is TGCAGCGTCGAAGGGACGGTTATCACTAACTATGGCTACACCTTC. Amino acid sequence: CSVEGTVITNYGYTF.

Note on this clonotype: Possible read error: a much larger clone is one base away. No DNA is shown, since the ends of the CDR3 on it are uncertain; the CDR3 is the one TCRdb lists. The V and J genes are TRBV29-1 and TRBJ2-3; the table's D call TRBD1 went unverified against the DNA. Germline loops: CDR1 SQVTM, CDR2 ANQGSEA. 16 amino acids form the CDR3, both terminal residues included. This CDR3 reads CSVGLGTGDGTDTLYF.

Remarks on this clonotype: This could be a read error, since a much larger clone is one nucleotide away. This chain joins TRBV2 and TRBJ2-1, with 8 bases fitting TRBD1. The tail of the sequence fits TRBJ2-7 better, so the J call may be wrong. The CDR3 is 14 amino acids. The germline V gene has CDR1 SNHLY and CDR2 FYNNEI. The CDR3 DNA follows: TGTGCCAGCAATGGACAGGGTCCTAACAATGAGCAGTACTTC. Its protein is CASNGQGPNNEQYF.

In this sample, this clonotype turned up many times. CDR3: CASSPNGQGINQPQHF. The CDR3 coding sequence is TGTGCCAGCAGTCCCAACGGACAGGGTATAAATCAGCCCCAGCATTTT. The V call is TRBV6-5, the J call TRBJ1-5; 8 bases agree with TRBD1. V was pared by 5 bases and J by 4 bases, with 10 bases of the junction left unmatched. The CDR3 totals 16 residues. Germline loops: CDR1 MNHEY, CDR2 SVGAGI.

The sample holds a few counts of this clonotype. The CDR3 sequence: CASSDEGLTGQPQHF. For the CDR3, the DNA is TGTGCCAGCAGTGATGAGGGTCTTACGGGTCAGCCCCAGCATTTT. The chain carries TRBV2 and TRBJ1-5; the D is unclear. Trimming removed 3 bases at V and 6 bases at J, with 15 bases between. The germline V gene has CDR1 SNHLY and CDR2 FYNNEI. CDR3 size: 15 residues.